Presented here are 3 T cell receptor beta chains from one specimen sequenced in a study of blood T cells in healthy people across ages (dated by TCRdb to 2015 to 2017). The library relied on 5' RACE. Sequenced on an Illumina HiSeq 2500. A second PCR of roughly 7 to 12 cycles was run with a J-beta primer mix and a sample-barcoded 5' primer. TCRdb trimmed public reads at Q25 via fastp, called clones via MiXCR and kept in-frame beta chains. Rows are unified per CDR3 protein, each entry keeping the most common DNA and genes. In this sample the table shows 1.5 million to 2 million distinct CDR3 sequences, roughly 30% of which occur a single time. The biggest ten clones account for approximately 7.7% of the sample. The sample taken for sequencing was blood. The receptor set was obtained from a woman in her 30s in good health.

This clonotype appeared many times. The chain couples TRBV7-2 to TRBJ2-7; possible D gene TRBD2, 7 bases. V lost 5 bases and J 3 bases, leaving 14 bases between the germline ends. Germline CDR1 reads SGHTA; CDR2 reads FQGNSA. There are 14 residues in the CDR3. DNA of the CDR3: TGTGCCAGCAGCAAAACGGGGGGCGGCTACGAGCAGTACTTC. Its protein is CASSKTGGGYEQYF.

This chain's CDR3 is CASSVGDRGNYGYTF. The DNA of the CDR3 is TGTGCCAGCAGCGTAGGCGACAGGGGTAATTATGGCTACACCTTC. The V call is TRBV9, the J call TRBJ1-2; the match to TRBD1 covers 8 bases. Germline lookup yields CDR1 SGDLS and CDR2 YYNGEE. V shed 0 bases, J shed 5 bases, and the junction held 6 bases outside the gene matches. The CDR3 is 15 amino acids. The full variable domain, completed using reference TRBV9 and TRBJ1-2, is DSGVTQTPKHLITATGQRVTLRCSPRSGDLSVYWYQQSLDQGLQFLIQYYNGEERAKGNILERFSAQQFPDLHSELNLSSLELGDSALYFCASSVGDRGNYGYTFGSGTRLTVV.

This clonotype was recorded a few times. The chain links TRBV19 to TRBJ2-3, with TRBD2 matching 8 bases. The germline V gene encodes CDR1 LNHDA and CDR2 SQIVND (reference sequence). The ends lost 0 bases at V and 0 bases at J; junction bases unmatched: 5. This CDR3 has 17 amino acids. CDR3 coding DNA: TGTGCCAGTAGTATAGAGGGAGCGGGAGCAAGCACAGATACGCAGTATTTT. Protein product: CASSIEGAGASTDTQYF.